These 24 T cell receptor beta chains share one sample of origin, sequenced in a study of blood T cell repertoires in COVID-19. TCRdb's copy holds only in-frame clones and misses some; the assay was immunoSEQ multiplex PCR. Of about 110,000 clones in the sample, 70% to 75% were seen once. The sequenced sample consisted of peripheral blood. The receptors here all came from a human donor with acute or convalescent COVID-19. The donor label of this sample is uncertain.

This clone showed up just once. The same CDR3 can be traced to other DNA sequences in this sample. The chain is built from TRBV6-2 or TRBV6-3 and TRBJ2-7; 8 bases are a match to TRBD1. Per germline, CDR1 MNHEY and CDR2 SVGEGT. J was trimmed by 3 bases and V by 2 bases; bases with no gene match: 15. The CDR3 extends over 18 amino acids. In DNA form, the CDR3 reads TGTGCCAGCAGTTACGACCCTGGGACAGGCAAGTGGATCTACGAGCAGTACTTC. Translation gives CASSYDPGTGKWIYEQYF.

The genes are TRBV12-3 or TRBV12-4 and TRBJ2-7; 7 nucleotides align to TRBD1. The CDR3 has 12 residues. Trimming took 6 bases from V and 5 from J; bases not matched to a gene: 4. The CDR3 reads CASSGTADEQYF. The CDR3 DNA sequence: TGTGCCAGCAGCGGGACAGCCGACGAGCAGTACTTC.

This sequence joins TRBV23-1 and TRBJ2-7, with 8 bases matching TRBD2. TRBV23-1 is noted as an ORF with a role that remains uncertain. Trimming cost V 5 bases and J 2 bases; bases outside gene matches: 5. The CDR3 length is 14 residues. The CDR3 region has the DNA TGCGCCAGCAGTTACGGGACTAGTACCTACGAGCAGTACTTC. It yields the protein CASSYGTSTYEQYF.

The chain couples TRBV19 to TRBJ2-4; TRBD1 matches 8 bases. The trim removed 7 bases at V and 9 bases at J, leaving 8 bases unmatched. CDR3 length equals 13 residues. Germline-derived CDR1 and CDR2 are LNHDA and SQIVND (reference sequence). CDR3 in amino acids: CASTRQGNGIQYF. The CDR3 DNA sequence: TGTGCCAGTACTCGACAGGGGAATGGCATTCAGTACTTC.

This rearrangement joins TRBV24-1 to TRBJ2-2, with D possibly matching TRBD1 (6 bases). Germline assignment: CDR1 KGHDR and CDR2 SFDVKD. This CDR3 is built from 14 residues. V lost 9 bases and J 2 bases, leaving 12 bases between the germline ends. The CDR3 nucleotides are TGTGCCACCCAGGGGACACTTAACACCGGGGAGCTGTTTTTT. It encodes CATQGTLNTGELFF.

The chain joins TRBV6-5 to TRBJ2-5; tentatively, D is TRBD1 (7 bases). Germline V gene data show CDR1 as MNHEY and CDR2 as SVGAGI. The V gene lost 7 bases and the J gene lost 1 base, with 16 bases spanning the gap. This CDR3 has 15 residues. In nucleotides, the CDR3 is TGTGCCAGCACCGCGGGACAGCAAAGCCAAGAGACCCAGTACTTC. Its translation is CASTAGQQSQETQYF.

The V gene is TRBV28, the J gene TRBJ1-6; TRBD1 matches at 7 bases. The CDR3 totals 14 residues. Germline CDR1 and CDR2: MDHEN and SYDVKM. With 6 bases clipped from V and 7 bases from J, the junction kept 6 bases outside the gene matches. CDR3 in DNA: TGTGCCAGCAGATCCGGGACAGTGAATTCACCCCTCCACTTT. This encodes CASRSGTVNSPLHF.

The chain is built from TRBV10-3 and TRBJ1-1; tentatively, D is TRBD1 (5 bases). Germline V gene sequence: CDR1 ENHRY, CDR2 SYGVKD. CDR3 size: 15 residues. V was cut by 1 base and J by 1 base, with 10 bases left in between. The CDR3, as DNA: TGTGCCATCAGTGAGTGGAGAGACAGGAACACTGAAGCTTTCTTT. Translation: CAISEWRDRNTEAFF.

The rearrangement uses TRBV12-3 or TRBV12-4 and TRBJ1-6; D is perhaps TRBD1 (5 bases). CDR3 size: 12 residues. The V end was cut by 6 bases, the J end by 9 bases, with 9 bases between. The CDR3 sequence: CASSPGFSPLHF. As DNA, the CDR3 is TGTGCCAGCAGCCCAGGGTTTTCACCCCTCCACTTT.

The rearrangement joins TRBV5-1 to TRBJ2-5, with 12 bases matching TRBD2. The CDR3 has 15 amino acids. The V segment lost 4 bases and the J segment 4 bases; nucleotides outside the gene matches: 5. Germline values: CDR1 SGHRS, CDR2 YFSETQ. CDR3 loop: CASSVGLAGRETQYF. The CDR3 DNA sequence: TGCGCCAGCAGCGTCGGACTAGCGGGGCGAGAGACCCAGTACTTC.

The CDR3 loop reads CASSPAYEQYF. The CDR3 nucleotides read TGTGCCAGCAGCCCAGCCTACGAGCAGTACTTC. The V and J genes are TRBV11-2 and TRBJ2-7; D unresolved. Trimming removed 5 bases at V and 2 bases at J, with 4 bases between. This CDR3 comprises 11 residues. CDR1 is SGHAT, CDR2 FQNNGV, per germline.

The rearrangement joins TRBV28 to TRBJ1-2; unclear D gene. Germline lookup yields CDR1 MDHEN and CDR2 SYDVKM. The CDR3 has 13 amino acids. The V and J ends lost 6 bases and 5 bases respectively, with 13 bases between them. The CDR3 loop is CASRGNFRYGYTF. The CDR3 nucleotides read TGTGCCAGCAGGGGCAATTTTAGGTATGGCTACACCTTC.

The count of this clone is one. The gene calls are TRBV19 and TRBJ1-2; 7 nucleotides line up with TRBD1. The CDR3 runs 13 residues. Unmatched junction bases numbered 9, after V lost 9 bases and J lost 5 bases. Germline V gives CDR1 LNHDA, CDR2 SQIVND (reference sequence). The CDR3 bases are TGTGCCAGAGTCGGACAGGTCTTTTATGGCTACACCTTC. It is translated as CARVGQVFYGYTF.

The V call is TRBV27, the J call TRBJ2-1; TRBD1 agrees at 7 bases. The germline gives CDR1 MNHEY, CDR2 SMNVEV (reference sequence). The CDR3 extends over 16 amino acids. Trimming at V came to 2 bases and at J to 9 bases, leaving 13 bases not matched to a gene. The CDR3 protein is CASSLTWTGHRGEQFF. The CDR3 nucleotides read TGTGCCAGCAGTTTAACCTGGACAGGCCATAGGGGTGAGCAGTTCTTC.

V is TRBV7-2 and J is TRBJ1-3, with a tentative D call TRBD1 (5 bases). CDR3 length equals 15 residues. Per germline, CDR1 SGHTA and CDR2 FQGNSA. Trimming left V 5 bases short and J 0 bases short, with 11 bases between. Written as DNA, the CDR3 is TGTGCCAGCAGCCCTCAGGGTGGCTCTGGAAACACCATATATTTT. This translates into CASSPQGGSGNTIYF.

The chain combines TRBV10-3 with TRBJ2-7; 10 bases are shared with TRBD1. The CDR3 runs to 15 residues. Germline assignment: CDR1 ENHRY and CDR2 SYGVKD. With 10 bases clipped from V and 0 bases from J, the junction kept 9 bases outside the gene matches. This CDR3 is CATRAGTGDSYEQYV. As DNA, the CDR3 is TGTGCCACCAGAGCCGGGACAGGGGACTCCTACGAGCAGTACGTC.

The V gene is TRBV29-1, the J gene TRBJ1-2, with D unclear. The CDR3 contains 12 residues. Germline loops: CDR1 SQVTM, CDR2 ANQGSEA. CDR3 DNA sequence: TGCTGTGTCGGGAGATCCAACTATGGCTACACCTTC. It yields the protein CCVGRSNYGYTF.

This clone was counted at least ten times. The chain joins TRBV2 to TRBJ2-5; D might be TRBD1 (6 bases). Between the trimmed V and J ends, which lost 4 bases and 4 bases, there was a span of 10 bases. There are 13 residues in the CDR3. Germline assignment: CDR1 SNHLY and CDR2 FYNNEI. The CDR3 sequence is CASSAGQRETQYF. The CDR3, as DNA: TGTGCCAGCAGTGCCGGACAGCGAGAGACCCAGTACTTC.

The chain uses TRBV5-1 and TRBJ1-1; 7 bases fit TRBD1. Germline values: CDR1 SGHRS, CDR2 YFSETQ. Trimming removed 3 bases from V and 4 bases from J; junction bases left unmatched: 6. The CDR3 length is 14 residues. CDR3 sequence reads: CASSSQGVITEAFF. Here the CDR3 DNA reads TGCGCCAGCAGCTCCCAGGGGGTAATCACTGAAGCTTTCTTT.

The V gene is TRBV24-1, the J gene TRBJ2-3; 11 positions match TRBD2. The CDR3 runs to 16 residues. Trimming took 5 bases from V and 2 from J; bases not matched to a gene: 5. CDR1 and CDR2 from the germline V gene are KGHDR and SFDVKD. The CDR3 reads CATSGGTSGTTDTQYF. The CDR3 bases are TGTGCCACCAGTGGTGGGACTAGCGGTACCACAGATACGCAGTATTTT.

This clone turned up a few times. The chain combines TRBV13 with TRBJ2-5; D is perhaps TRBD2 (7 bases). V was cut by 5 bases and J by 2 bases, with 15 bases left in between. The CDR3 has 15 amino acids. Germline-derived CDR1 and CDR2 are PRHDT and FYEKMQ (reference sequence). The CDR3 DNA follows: TGTGCCAGCAGCCCTCCTCGGGGGGCGCAAGAGACCCAGTACTTC. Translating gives CASSPPRGAQETQYF.

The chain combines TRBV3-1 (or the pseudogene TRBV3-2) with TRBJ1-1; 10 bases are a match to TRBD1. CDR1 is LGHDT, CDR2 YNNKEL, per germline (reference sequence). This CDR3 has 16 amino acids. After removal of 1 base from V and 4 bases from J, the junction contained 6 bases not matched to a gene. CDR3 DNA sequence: TGTGCCAGCAGCCAAGCCGGGACAGGGGCGGTCACTGAAGCTTTCTTT. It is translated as CASSQAGTGAVTEAFF.

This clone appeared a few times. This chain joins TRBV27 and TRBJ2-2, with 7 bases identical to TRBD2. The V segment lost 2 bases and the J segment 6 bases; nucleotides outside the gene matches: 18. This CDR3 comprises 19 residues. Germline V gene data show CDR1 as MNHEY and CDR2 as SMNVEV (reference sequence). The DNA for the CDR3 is TGTGCCAGCAGTTTAAGGTGGCTAGCGGACCGGGCCATGGCCGGGGAGCTGTTTTTT. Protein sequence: CASSLRWLADRAMAGELFF.

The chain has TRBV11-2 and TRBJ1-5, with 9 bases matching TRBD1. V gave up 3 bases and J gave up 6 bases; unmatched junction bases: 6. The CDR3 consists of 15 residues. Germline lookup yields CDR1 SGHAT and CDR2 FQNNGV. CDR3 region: CASSLGTGGFQPQHF. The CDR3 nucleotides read TGTGCCAGCAGCTTGGGCACAGGGGGCTTTCAGCCCCAGCATTTT.